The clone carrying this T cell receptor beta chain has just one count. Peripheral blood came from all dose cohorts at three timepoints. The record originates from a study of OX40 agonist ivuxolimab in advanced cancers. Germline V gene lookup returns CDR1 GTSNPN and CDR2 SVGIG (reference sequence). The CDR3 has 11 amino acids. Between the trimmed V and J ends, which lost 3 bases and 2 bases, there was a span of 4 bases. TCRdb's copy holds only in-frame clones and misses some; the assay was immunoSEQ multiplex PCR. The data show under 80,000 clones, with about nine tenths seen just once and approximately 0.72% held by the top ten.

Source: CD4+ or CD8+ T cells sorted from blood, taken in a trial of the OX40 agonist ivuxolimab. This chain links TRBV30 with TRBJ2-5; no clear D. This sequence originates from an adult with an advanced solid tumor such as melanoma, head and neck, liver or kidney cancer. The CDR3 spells CAWSWQETQYF. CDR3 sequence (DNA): TGTGCCTGGAGCTGGCAAGAGACCCAGTACTTC.